This passage covers 5 T cell receptor beta chains from one sample sequenced in a study of beta chain features in type 1 diabetes. The study, taken as a whole, reports: Moderately but significantly shorter TCRB CDR3s were found in Type 1 diabetes patients in all four CD4+ subsets.

Investigators reverse transcribed all isolated RNA, so they sequenced expressed TCRB transcripts. Some clones are missing from TCRdb's copy, which holds only in-frame ones; the method was immunoSEQ multiplex PCR. The sample comprises 100,000 to 150,000 clones, around 10% of which are singletons, and approximately 0.7% rests with the top ten. These TCRs are of unknown antigen specificity. Sequenced sample: central memory CD4+ T cells from blood. The receptors stem from a man aged 25 to 40 with type 1 diabetes.

The chain is built from TRBV6-1 and TRBJ2-7, with 7 bases identical to TRBD1. J was trimmed by 3 bases and V by 6 bases; bases with no gene match: 11. CDR1 and CDR2 (germline): MNHNS, SASEGT. The CDR3 sequence is 15 residues long. The CDR3 is CASRFEGTVIYEQYF. DNA for the CDR3: TGTGCCAGCAGATTTGAAGGGACAGTAATCTACGAGCAGTACTTC.

V gene TRBV6-1 combines with J gene TRBJ2-7, with 8 bases that match TRBD2. CDR3 length: 14 amino acids. Germline V gives CDR1 MNHNS, CDR2 SASEGT. With 7 bases clipped from V and 4 bases from J, the junction kept 9 bases outside the gene matches. In nucleotides, the CDR3 is TGTGCCAGCACCCGAGTAGCGGGGCCTTACGAGCAGTACTTC. Amino acids: CASTRVAGPYEQYF.

The chain links TRBV19 to TRBJ1-1; weak D call: TRBD1 (5 bases). V lost 7 bases to trimming and J lost 1 base, with 16 bases between them. CDR1 is LNHDA, CDR2 SQIVND, per germline (reference sequence). The CDR3 extends over 15 amino acids. CDR3 sequence: CASITGMSPNTEAFF. The CDR3 DNA sequence: TGTGCCAGTATTACAGGTATGAGCCCGAACACTGAAGCTTTCTTT.

This clone has just a few counts. This chain uses TRBV28 with TRBJ2-7, with 10 positions matching TRBD2. The length of the CDR3 is 13 residues. The V gene's germline CDR1 is MDHEN and CDR2 SYDVKM. Trimming removed 9 bases from V and 3 bases from J; junction bases left unmatched: 5. The CDR3 bases are TGTGCCAGTAGCGGGGGGAAAATCTACGAGCAGTACTTC. This encodes CASSGGKIYEQYF.

This clone has just a few counts. The CDR3 DNA follows: TGTGCCAGCAGACGTCCCCGGGGACAAGAGACCCAGTACTTC. Translating it yields CASRRPRGQETQYF. This sequence joins TRBV7-2 and TRBJ2-5; a possible D gene is TRBD2 (5 bases). The CDR3 contains 14 residues. The ends were cut back, 6 bases at V and 2 bases at J, with 13 bases in the middle. Germline V gives CDR1 SGHTA, CDR2 FQGNSA.